This T cell receptor beta chain was retrieved from a study of cytomegalovirus exposure and HLA in healthy donors. Whole-study context: Earlier work reported 100 million or so unique TCR beta sequences from about 180 million T cells. Study results and caveats: What a later analysis showed was that several of the most significant clusters appeared linked to common viral pathogens. Some TCR beta chains (around 180 of them) were listed as cytomegalovirus-associated.

Use of 60 Vbeta and 13 Jbeta primers characterized the PCR. Here immunoSEQ multiplex PCR was the method, and the copy in TCRdb shows in-frame clones only, minus some. Its table lists about 42,000 clones. V trimming: 1 base; J trimming: 1 base; junction bases outside the gene matches: 2. CDR1 is KGHSH, CDR2 LQKENI, per germline. The CDR3 has 15 amino acids. About this clone: Its antigen is not identified.

Sequenced: PBMCs. This rearrangement joins TRBV18 to TRBJ1-1; 8 nucleotides match TRBD1. The TCR originated in a man aged 25-45 years in good health and CMV-seronegative. As DNA, the CDR3 is TGTGCCAGCTCACCACGGGACAGGCAGAACACTGAAGCTTTCTTT. Amino acids: CASSPRDRQNTEAFF.